This TCR beta chain was observed in a study of CD8+CD57+ T cells in acquired aplastic anemia. Per the germline V gene, CDR1 is SNHLY and CDR2 is FYNNEI. This CDR3 is built from 13 residues. TCR beta VDJ combinations and CDR3 sequences were profiled from genomic DNA. TCRdb passed the reads through MiXCR, listing each CDR3 protein once. The sample consists of approximately 250,000 distinct CDR3 sequences, around 82% of them appearing once. All patients picked for sequencing had shown, by flow cytometry, an expansion of CD8+CD57+ cells. The specimen was sorted CD4+, CD8+, or CD8+CD57+ T cells (not recorded which) from PBMCs. The rearrangement links TRBV2 to TRBJ1-1, with D perhaps TRBD2 (6 bases). The J call may be incorrect, as the DNA end agrees better with TRBJ2-1. The TCR originated in a human donor with aplastic anemia. As DNA, the CDR3 is TGTGCCAGCAGTGCTGGGGGGAGGAATGAGCAGTTCTTC. Translating gives CASSAGGRNEQFF.